Below are 24 T cell receptor beta chains sequenced from a single sample in a study of shared clonotypes between healthy human individuals. Method: immunoSEQ multiplex PCR; TCRdb's copy keeps in-frame clones and lacks some. The profile shows more than 2 million clones, 85% to 95% of them singletons. What was sequenced was naive CD4+ T cells sorted from blood. Subset of the sample: CD45RA+ positively selected. These receptors were obtained from a man aged 18 to 29 in good health.

The gene calls are TRBV4-2 and TRBJ1-4; TRBD1 agrees at 9 bases. The CDR3 spans 16 residues. CDR1 LGHNA and CDR2 YNFKEQ come from the germline V gene. With V trimmed by 2 bases and J by 1 base, 2 bases remained unmatched. The CDR3 DNA follows: TGTGCCAGCAGCCAATCGGACAGGGGAACTAATGAAAAACTGTTTTTT. Its translation is CASSQSDRGTNEKLFF.

Points on this clone: The same CDR3 also results from other DNA sequences found in this sample. This sequence joins TRBV11-3 and TRBJ2-1; D is ambiguous. Trimming cost V 0 bases and J 2 bases, with 2 bases left between them. Per the germline V gene, CDR1 is SGHNT and CDR2 is YENEEA. CDR3 size: 13 residues. DNA for the CDR3: TGTGCCAGCAGCTTAGACCCCTACAATGAGCAGTTCTTC. Protein product: CASSLDPYNEQFF.

Concerning this clone itself: Other DNA sequences in this sample translate to the same CDR3. This sequence joins TRBV30 and TRBJ1-5; D gene uncertain. Germline V CDR1 and CDR2: GTSNPN, SVGIG (reference sequence). V lost 2 bases and J 5 bases, leaving 10 bases between the germline ends. The CDR3 has 13 amino acids. Here the CDR3 DNA reads TGTGCCTGGAGTCCCCTTGGAGATCAGCCCCAGCATTTT. Its protein product is CAWSPLGDQPQHF.

This clone was detected only once. The rearrangement links TRBV10-3 to TRBJ2-7; TRBD1 agrees at 8 bases. Trimming cost V 4 bases and J 7 bases; bases outside gene matches: 12. The CDR3 loop spans 15 amino acids. Germline V gene data show CDR1 as ENHRY and CDR2 as SYGVKD. The CDR3 sequence: CAISALGQGQGEQYF. CDR3 coding DNA: TGTGCCATCAGTGCCCTCGGACAGGGACAAGGGGAGCAGTACTTC.

The chain recombines TRBV25-1 with TRBJ1-3, with D hard to call. CDR3 size: 14 residues. Trimming took off 3 bases at V and 3 bases at J, with 9 bases between the two ends. Germline assignment: CDR1 MGHDK and CDR2 SYGVNS. The CDR3 reads CASSDPGYGNTIYF. CDR3 in DNA: TGTGCCAGCAGTGATCCCGGGTATGGAAACACCATATATTTT.

This chain connects TRBV13 to TRBJ1-4, with no clear D. V lost 4 bases, J lost 0 bases, and 12 bases lay in between. Per germline, CDR1 PRHDT and CDR2 FYEKMQ (reference sequence). The CDR3 extends over 16 amino acids. The CDR3: CASSSRPGATNEKLFF. Here the CDR3 DNA reads TGTGCCAGCAGCTCCAGGCCGGGTGCAACTAATGAAAAACTGTTTTTT.

The count of this clone is one. This chain connects TRBV2 to TRBJ1-5; 10 bases match TRBD1. The V gene end was trimmed by 2 bases and the J gene end by 6 bases; junction bases not matched to a gene: 4. The CDR3 sequence is 15 residues long. Germline V gene sequence: CDR1 SNHLY, CDR2 FYNNEI. CDR3 loop: CASSERTGGGQPQHF. In DNA, the CDR3 is TGTGCCAGCAGTGAAAGGACAGGGGGAGGTCAGCCCCAGCATTTT.

The chain is built from TRBV29-1 and TRBJ2-5, with 8 bases that match TRBD2. Germline loops: CDR1 SQVTM, CDR2 ANQGSEA. Unmatched junction bases numbered 9, after V lost 0 bases and J lost 3 bases. The CDR3 totals 16 residues. The CDR3 sequence: CSVEDGRGVREETQYF. CDR3 sequence (DNA): TGCAGCGTTGAAGACGGGCGGGGGGTCCGGGAAGAGACCCAGTACTTC. The full variable domain, completed using reference TRBV29-1 and TRBJ2-5, is SAVISQKPSRDICQRGTSLTIQCQVDSQVTMMFWYRQQPGQSLTLIATANQGSEATYESGFVIDKFPISRPNLTFSTLTVSNMSPEDSSIYLCSVEDGRGVREETQYFGPGTRLLVL.

This sequence joins TRBV6-5 and TRBJ2-7; D assignment may be TRBD1 or TRBD2 (6 bases each). V lost 2 bases and J lost 3, with 8 bases in between. CDR1 and CDR2 from the germline V gene are MNHEY and SVGAGI. The CDR3 sequence is 13 residues long. The CDR3 sequence: CASSYGGHYEQYF. Written as DNA, the CDR3 is TGTGCCAGCAGTTACGGGGGGCACTACGAGCAGTACTTC.

The genes are TRBV5-1 and TRBJ2-1; 9 nucleotides align to TRBD1. This CDR3 spans 16 amino acids. Per the germline V gene, CDR1 is SGHRS and CDR2 is YFSETQ. Trimming removed 0 bases from V and 2 bases from J; junction bases left unmatched: 3. CDR3 sequence: CASSLVGDRAYNEQFF. Written as DNA, the CDR3 is TGCGCCAGCAGCTTGGTTGGGGACAGGGCCTACAATGAGCAGTTCTTC.

In the case of this clone: Other nucleotide sequences in the sample specify the same CDR3. The rearrangement links TRBV10-3 to TRBJ1-5; TRBD1 agrees at 7 bases. In germline, CDR1 is ENHRY, CDR2 SYGVKD. Trimming cost V 2 bases and J 4 bases; bases outside gene matches: 5. The CDR3 has 15 amino acids. The CDR3 DNA is TGTGCCATCAGTGAGGACAGGGTGGGAAATCAGCCCCAGCATTTT. This translates into CAISEDRVGNQPQHF.

This sequence joins TRBV5-4 and TRBJ2-1, with TRBD1 matching 12 bases. Germline CDR1 reads SGHNT; CDR2 reads YYREEE (reference sequence). This CDR3 comprises 17 residues. The V and J ends lost 4 bases and 4 bases, in that order; junction bases with no gene match: 9. The CDR3 coding sequence is TGTGCCAGCAGCGGTGGGACAGGGGGCCGCTTTTACAATGAGCAGTTCTTC. Translation gives CASSGGTGGRFYNEQFF.

Regarding this clone: A much bigger clone sits one base away, suggesting this may be a read error. The chain is built from TRBV28 and TRBJ1-1; 7 positions match TRBD1. The CDR3 sequence is 13 residues long. V shed 6 bases, J shed 1 base, and the junction held 2 bases outside the gene matches. From germline, CDR1 is MDHEN and CDR2 SYDVKM. The chain's CDR3 is CASRRTGNTEAFF. As DNA, the CDR3 is TGTGCCAGCAGACGGACAGGGAACACTGAAGCTTTCTTT.

V and J are TRBV5-4 and TRBJ2-1, with 8 nucleotides matching TRBD1. Germline CDR1 reads SGHNT; CDR2 reads YYREEE (reference sequence). Trimming at V came to 0 bases and at J to 8 bases, leaving 10 bases not matched to a gene. The CDR3 extends over 16 amino acids. CDR3 sequence reads: CASSLAAGQGNDEQFF. The CDR3 DNA is TGTGCCAGCAGCTTGGCCGCCGGACAGGGTAACGATGAGCAGTTCTTC.

The V and J genes are TRBV4-3 and TRBJ2-2; D not resolved. Germline values: CDR1 LGHNA, CDR2 YSLEER. Trimming left V 1 base short and J 4 bases short, with 10 bases between. This CDR3 region has 15 residues. In nucleotides, the CDR3 is TGCGCCAGCAGCCAAGGAGTAAGGGTCACCGGGGAGCTGTTTTTT. Residues: CASSQGVRVTGELFF.

As for this clone: This same CDR3 is encoded by further DNA sequences in the sample. The chain couples TRBV2 to TRBJ2-3; a possible D gene is TRBD1 (6 bases). The germline CDR1 and CDR2 sequences are SNHLY and FYNNEI. The CDR3 runs 13 residues. V lost 4 bases, J lost 6 bases, and 11 bases lay in between. The CDR3 bases are TGTGCCAGCAGTGGGCAGGGGCCGGATACGCAGTATTTT. This codes for CASSGQGPDTQYF.

This chain joins TRBV6-6 and TRBJ1-2, with 7 bases matching TRBD1. The CDR3 runs 13 residues. Losses at the gene ends were 10 bases for V and 8 bases for J; bases not matched to a gene: 13. CDR1 and CDR2 from the germline V gene are MNHNY and SVGAGI (reference sequence). Written as DNA, the CDR3 is TGTGCCACCAGACAGGGAGGTTCGGAAGGCTACACCTTC. It is translated as CATRQGGSEGYTF.

V usage is TRBV18 and J usage is TRBJ2-3; D is possibly TRBD2 (5 bases). The germline CDR1 and CDR2 sequences are KGHSH and LQKENI. V shed 1 base and J shed 2 bases, with 10 bases lying between them. CDR3 length: 15 amino acids. The CDR3, as DNA: TGTGCCAGCTCACCACTTGGACTTTTCACAGATACGCAGTATTTT. Translating gives CASSPLGLFTDTQYF.

The chain has TRBV5-8 and TRBJ1-5; 8 bases line up with TRBD1. Germline lookup yields CDR1 SGHTS and CDR2 YDEGEE. CDR3 length: 15 amino acids. The V gene end was trimmed by 0 bases and the J gene end by 5 bases; junction bases not matched to a gene: 4. The CDR3 is CASSLGQGIDQPQHF. DNA for the CDR3: TGTGCCAGCAGCTTGGGACAGGGGATAGATCAGCCCCAGCATTTT.

As to this clone: Other nucleotide sequences from this sample produce the same CDR3. The V call is TRBV7-2, the J call TRBJ1-1; D gene uncertain. The germline V gene encodes CDR1 SGHTA and CDR2 FQGNSA. V lost 0 bases and J 1 base, leaving 6 bases between the germline ends. The CDR3 loop spans 14 amino acids. The CDR3 sequence is CASSLASGNTEAFF. DNA of the CDR3: TGTGCCAGCAGCTTAGCATCGGGGAACACTGAAGCTTTCTTT.

The chain is built from TRBV2 and TRBJ2-5; the D gene is possibly TRBD1 (5 bases). The CDR3 extends over 14 amino acids. Germline CDR1 and CDR2: SNHLY and FYNNEI. V dropped 3 bases and J dropped 4 bases, with 12 bases sitting between them. CDR3 nucleotides: TGTGCCAGCAGTGATAGGACAATAAGAGAGACCCAGTACTTC. Protein product: CASSDRTIRETQYF.

The J gene is TRBJ2-3, the V gene TRBV5-4; 13 nucleotides match TRBD2. The CDR3 loop spans 16 amino acids. Germline V gene sequence: CDR1 SGHNT, CDR2 YYREEE (reference sequence). V shed 5 bases and J 1 base; nucleotides not matched to a gene: 4. In DNA form, the CDR3 reads TGTGCCAGCAGAAGCGGACTAGCGGGGGGCACAGATACGCAGTATTTT. It specifies CASRSGLAGGTDTQYF.

The CDR3 sequence is CASSLGRRNSPLHF. CDR3 nucleotide sequence: TGTGCCAGCAGCTTGGGTAGGCGAAATTCACCCCTCCACTTT. The chain couples TRBV5-6 to TRBJ1-6; D is ambiguous. The germline CDR1 and CDR2 sequences are SGHDT and YYEEEE. The CDR3 runs 14 residues. V lost 0 bases to trimming and J lost 7 bases, with 8 bases between them.

The rearrangement uses TRBV9 and TRBJ2-7, with a tentative D call TRBD1 (6 bases). Germline CDR1 SGDLS, CDR2 YYNGEE. The CDR3 runs 15 residues. V lost 3 bases to trimming and J lost 4 bases, with 17 bases between them. CDR3 bases: TGTGCCAGCAGCGAGGGGTCCGGGACAAGATACGAGCAGTACTTC. Its translation is CASSEGSGTRYEQYF.